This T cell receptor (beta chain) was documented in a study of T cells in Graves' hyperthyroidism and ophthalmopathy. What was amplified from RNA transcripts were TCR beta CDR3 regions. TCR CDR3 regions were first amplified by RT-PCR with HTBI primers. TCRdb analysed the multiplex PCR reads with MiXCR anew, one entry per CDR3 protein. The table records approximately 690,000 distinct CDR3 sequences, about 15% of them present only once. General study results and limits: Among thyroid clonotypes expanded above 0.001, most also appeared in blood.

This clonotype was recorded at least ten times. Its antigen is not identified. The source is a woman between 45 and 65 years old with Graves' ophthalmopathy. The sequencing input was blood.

The CDR3 sequence is CASSQDVVGEQFF. In nucleotides, the CDR3 is TGTGCCAGCAGCCAAGATGTCGTGGGTGAGCAGTTCTTC. The chain is built from TRBV3-1 and TRBJ2-1; D unclear. CDR3 length: 13 residues. Looked up from germline, CDR1 is LGHDT and CDR2 is YNNKEL (reference sequence). Trimming removed 0 bases at V and 9 bases at J, with 9 bases between.